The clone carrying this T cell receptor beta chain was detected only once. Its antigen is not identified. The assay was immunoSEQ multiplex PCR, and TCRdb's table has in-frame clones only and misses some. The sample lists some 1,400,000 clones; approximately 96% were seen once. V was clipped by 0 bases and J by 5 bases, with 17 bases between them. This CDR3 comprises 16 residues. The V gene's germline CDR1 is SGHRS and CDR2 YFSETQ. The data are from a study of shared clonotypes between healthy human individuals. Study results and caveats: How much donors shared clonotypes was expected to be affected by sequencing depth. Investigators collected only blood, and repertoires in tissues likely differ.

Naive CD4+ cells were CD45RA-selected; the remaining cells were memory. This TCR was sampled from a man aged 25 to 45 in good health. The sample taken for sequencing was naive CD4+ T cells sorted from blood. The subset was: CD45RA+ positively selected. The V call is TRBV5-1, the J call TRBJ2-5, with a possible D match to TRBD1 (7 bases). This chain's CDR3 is CASSLGGDSAGETQYF. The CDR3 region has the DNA TGCGCCAGCAGCTTGGGCGGGGACAGCGCGGGTGAGACCCAGTACTTC.